The 9 T cell receptor beta chains below were found in one sample sequenced in a study of CD8+CD57+ T cells in acquired aplastic anemia (dated by TCRdb to the late 2010s). The patients picked for sequencing were ones in whom flow cytometry had shown an expansion of CD8+CD57+ cells. This sample was sequenced with an Illumina HiSeq 2000. Genomic DNA served as template for TCR beta VDJ combination and CDR3 sequence profiling. TCRdb's own reprocessing of the public reads used fastp at Q25 and MiXCR and kept productive beta chains. One record per CDR3 amino acid sequence lists the most common genes and DNA. This sample has hundreds of thousands of distinct CDR3 sequences in its table, and roughly 34% of those were observed once. The top ten constitute 0.82% of the sample. Sequenced sample: sorted CD4+, CD8+, or CD8+CD57+ T cells (not recorded which) from PBMCs. All receptors come from a human donor with aplastic anemia.

In its sample, this clonotype was seen a few times. The rearrangement links TRBV12-3 or TRBV12-4 to TRBJ1-5, with 10 bases aligning to TRBD1. CDR3 length: 16 amino acids. V lost 2 bases, J lost 6 bases, and 7 bases stayed unmatched. In nucleotides, the CDR3 is TGTGCCAGCAGTTTATTCGGGACAGGGGTAAGTCAGCCCCAGCATTTT. This codes for CASSLFGTGVSQPQHF.

This clonotype occurred a few times. This rearrangement joins TRBV19 to TRBJ1-4; D may be TRBD1 (6 bases). Germline V CDR1 and CDR2: LNHDA, SQIVND (reference sequence). V was cut by 5 bases and J by 5 bases, with 15 bases left in between. CDR3 length: 15 amino acids. CDR3 nucleotide sequence: TGTGCCAGTAGTCTCCAGGGGTTTAGGAATGAAAAACTGTTTTTT. Protein sequence: CASSLQGFRNEKLFF.

This clonotype came up many times. No DNA is shown, since the ends of the CDR3 on it are uncertain; the CDR3 is the one TCRdb lists. This rearrangement joins TRBV20-1 to TRBJ1-5; the DNA was not compared with TRBD1, the D call given in the table. The CDR3 is 14 residues long, counting both termini. Germline V gene data show CDR1 as DFQATT and CDR2 as SNEGSKA (reference sequence). The CDR3 reads CSALKGGAVSPSIF.

In its sample, this clonotype was seen many times. This chain uses TRBV7-9 with TRBJ1-2, with D tentatively TRBD1 (5 bases). Per germline, CDR1 SEHNR and CDR2 FQNEAQ (reference sequence). V was pared by 1 base and J by 3 bases, with 12 bases between. The length of the CDR3 is 15 residues. DNA of the CDR3: TGTGCCAGCAGCTTAGGCGACGGGGCGCACTATGGCTACACCTTC. It codes for CASSLGDGAHYGYTF.

In its sample, this clonotype was seen many times. The V gene is TRBV2, the J gene TRBJ1-5, with D possibly being TRBD1 (5 bases). V was shortened by 2 bases and J by 3 bases, with 17 bases between the two germline ends. CDR1 is SNHLY, CDR2 FYNNEI, per germline. CDR3 length equals 17 residues. DNA for the CDR3: TGTGCCAGCAGTGAAAGTCAGGACGGTGGACACAATCAGCCCCAGCATTTT. It yields the protein CASSESQDGGHNQPQHF.

The rearrangement links TRBV5-1 to TRBJ2-5; 7 nucleotides match TRBD2. The CDR3 runs 13 residues. The V and J ends lost 4 bases and 5 bases, in that order; junction bases with no gene match: 5. Germline-derived CDR1 and CDR2 are SGHRS and YFSETQ. CDR3 in amino acids: CASSGTITETQYF. CDR3 nucleotides: TGCGCCAGCAGCGGGACTATTACGGAGACCCAGTACTTC.

In this sample, this clonotype turned up many times. The chain employs TRBV6-1 and TRBJ1-6; D not certain. Germline loops: CDR1 MNHNS, CDR2 SASEGT. This CDR3 spans 12 amino acids. V dropped 5 bases and J dropped 14 bases, with 13 bases sitting between them. In DNA, the CDR3 is TGTGCCAGCAGTCCCTTCCCTATCACCCTCCACTTT. It is translated as CASSPFPITLHF.

This clonotype came up many times. V usage is TRBV12-3 or TRBV12-4 and J usage is TRBJ1-2; D gene unclear. Trimming pared 5 bases from V and 13 bases from J, leaving 20 bases between. This CDR3 is 13 amino acids long. CDR3 nucleotides: TGTGCCAGCAGTCCTGAGTTATCAATAGCCTGCACCTTC. It yields the protein CASSPELSIACTF.

The gene calls are TRBV5-1 and TRBJ2-1; 7 bases are a match to TRBD2. Germline V gene sequence: CDR1 SGHRS, CDR2 YFSETQ. J was trimmed by 8 bases and V by 0 bases; bases with no gene match: 8. There are 15 residues in the CDR3. For the CDR3, the DNA is TGCGCCAGCAGCTTGGGACTAGCAAGTGTGGATGAGCAGTTCTTC. Translated: CASSLGLASVDEQFF. The full variable domain, rest sourced from reference TRBV5-1 and TRBJ2-1, is KAGVTQTPRYLIKTRGQQVTLSCSPISGHRSVSWYQQTPGQGLQFLFEYFSETQRNKGNFPGRFSGRQFSNSRSEMNVSTLELGDSALYLCASSLGLASVDEQFFGPGTRLTVL.